What follows is one TCR beta chain and its context. The antigen is unknown. Profiling relied on immunoSEQ multiplex PCR, and the TCRdb table lists in-frame clones only, not all of them. The data show around 61,000 clones, approximately 81% seen once. Blood sampling took place at baseline, cycle 4 day 1, and cycle 7 day 1. This record comes from a study of OX40 agonist ivuxolimab in advanced cancers. Study-wide background: Participants, approximately 83% male, averaged roughly 59 years of age, ranging from roughly 20 to 80. One hepatocellular carcinoma and a couple of cutaneous melanoma patients partially responded. The study, taken as a whole, reports: In a subset of nonresponders, normalized T-cell clonal expansion was also low.

Trimming left V 0 bases short and J 3 bases short, with 10 bases between. Germline V CDR1 and CDR2: SGHRS, YFSETQ. The CDR3 covers 15 residues. Source: CD4+ or CD8+ T cells sorted from blood, taken in a trial of the OX40 agonist ivuxolimab. The chain couples TRBV5-1 to TRBJ2-1, with D perhaps matching TRBD2 (6 bases). This TCR was recovered from an adult with an advanced solid tumor such as melanoma, head and neck, liver or kidney cancer. This chain's CDR3 is CASSLGDFNYNEQFF. CDR3 in DNA: TGCGCCAGCAGCTTGGGGGACTTCAACTACAATGAGCAGTTCTTC.